A selection of T cell receptor beta chains follows, all from one sample in a study of cytomegalovirus exposure and HLA in healthy donors. Measured with immunoSEQ multiplex PCR; TCRdb has only the in-frame clones, and not every one. The data hold approximately 210,000 clones, with 79% observed a single time. The specimen sequenced was PBMCs. These receptors all stem from a girl aged 5-17 years in good health and CMV-seropositive. Each CDR3 is given with its conserved first and last residue. A D gene is named only where the DNA matches it firmly. The size entry is marked missing in some rows and otherwise reads once, few, many or a size class.

D	V	size	J	DNA	CDR3
TRBD1	TRBV4-1	once	TRBJ2-7	TGCGCCAGCAGCCAACGGGACAGCCAGAGCGAGCAGTACTTC	CASSQRDSQSEQYF
NA	TRBV7-8	NA	TRBJ2-2	TGTGCCAGCAGCCGCCTCATGACAGGAACGAACACCGGGGAGCTGTTTTTT	CASSRLMTGTNTGELFF
TRBD1	TRBV2	NA	TRBJ1-2	TGTGTCAGCAGGGAAAAGACAGGGGGCTTCTATGGCTACACCTTC	CVSREKTGGFYGYTF
TRBD2	TRBV10-2	NA	TRBJ2-5	TGCGCCAGCTGGGAGTTCGGCGGGGGGATGGGGGAGACCCAGTACTTC	CASWEFGGGMGETQYF
NA	TRBV12-5	NA	TRBJ2-2	TGTGCTAGTGGTTTGGTGTTACAGGGAAACACCGGGGAGCTGTTTTTT	CASGLVLQGNTGELFF
TRBD2	TRBV4-2	few	TRBJ2-3	TGTGCCAGCAGCCGAACTAGCGGGGGGCCAGATACGCAGTATTTT	CASSRTSGGPDTQYF
NA	TRBV7-8	NA	TRBJ1-6	TGTGCCAGCAGCTTAAGCACGGGCTCCTATAATTCACCCCTCCACTTT	CASSLSTGSYNSPLHF
TRBD1	TRBV18	NA	TRBJ1-1	TGTGCCAGCTCACCACCGGGACAGTACACTGAAGCTTTCTTT	CASSPPGQYTEAFF
TRBD1	TRBV19	NA	TRBJ2-7	TGTGCCAGTACCTTCAGGACAGGGGTAAAATTGTACGAGCAGTACTTC	CASTFRTGVKLYEQYF
TRBD2	TRBV7-2	NA	TRBJ2-5	TGTGCCAGCAGGCGGGGGGGAGTGGAGACCCAGTACTTC	CASRRGGVETQYF
TRBD1	TRBV9	NA	TRBJ2-3	TGTGCCAGCAGCCAGGGGGCAGGGAAGGGCACAGATACGCAGTATTTT	CASSQGAGKGTDTQYF
TRBD2	TRBV6-4	NA	TRBJ2-2	TGTGCCAGCAGAGATAGCGGGGGAACCGGGGAGCTGTTTTTT	CASRDSGGTGELFF
NA	TRBV7-2	once	TRBJ1-6	TGTGCCAGCAGCCTCCTGGGCGGGAATTCACCCCTCCACTTT	CASSLLGGNSPLHF
TRBD2	TRBV7-9	once	TRBJ2-1	TGTGCCAGCAGCCCAGGGACTAGCGGGCCCTACAATGAGCAGTTCTTC	CASSPGTSGPYNEQFF
TRBD2	TRBV9	NA	TRBJ2-2	TGTGCCAGCAGCGCCGCCGGGGGGGAAAGGGTCGGGGAGCTGTTTTTT	CASSAAGGERVGELFF
TRBD2	TRBV4-2	NA	TRBJ2-3	TGTGCCAGCAGCCAAAAGCGGGACGTTGACTCTAGCACAGATACGCAGTATTTT	CASSQKRDVDSSTDTQYF